These 31 T cell receptor beta chains came from one sample sequenced in a study of blood T cell repertoires in COVID-19. Generated by immunoSEQ multiplex PCR, the TCRdb table keeps only in-frame clones and is missing some. Among about 50,000 clones listed, about 85% were seen once. Sequencing was done on a sample of peripheral blood. These receptors were taken from a human donor in a cohort sampled during active COVID-19.

In the case of this clone: The same CDR3 can be traced to other DNA sequences in this sample. The chain uses TRBV27 and TRBJ1-2, with D perhaps TRBD1 (6 bases). The CDR3 covers 14 residues. The V gene's germline CDR1 is MNHEY and CDR2 SMNVEV (reference sequence). The V gene lost 5 bases and the J gene lost 2 bases, with 12 bases spanning the gap. The CDR3 bases are TGTGCCAGCAGTACGAACAGGGTAAACTATGGCTACACCTTC. Its translation is CASSTNRVNYGYTF.

The V and J genes are TRBV2 and TRBJ2-7; no firm D call. Germline loops: CDR1 SNHLY, CDR2 FYNNEI. Deletions cut 3 bases from V and 6 bases from J, with 9 bases between. CDR3 length equals 12 residues. CDR3 residues: CASSDGFGEQYF. CDR3 DNA sequence: TGTGCCAGCAGTGACGGGTTTGGCGAGCAGTACTTC.

J is TRBJ2-1 and V is TRBV6-2 or TRBV6-3; 8 nucleotides align to TRBD1. With V trimmed by 6 bases and J by 4 bases, 5 bases remained unmatched. The CDR3 spans 14 residues. Looked up from germline, CDR1 is MNHEY and CDR2 is SVGEGT. The chain's CDR3 is CASSPGGLYNEQFF. The CDR3 DNA reads as TGTGCCAGCAGCCCAGGGGGCCTATACAATGAGCAGTTCTTC.

In its sample, this clone was seen once. As DNA, the CDR3 is TGTGCCTGGAGTAAAAAACAGGGACGCGAGCAGTACTTC. Translating gives CAWSKKQGREQYF. The chain is built from TRBV30 and TRBJ2-7; perhaps TRBD1 as D (6 bases). CDR3 length: 13 amino acids. CDR1 and CDR2 (germline): GTSNPN, SVGIG (reference sequence). V lost 2 bases and J 6 bases, leaving 14 bases between the germline ends.

This chain uses TRBV5-1 with TRBJ2-5; D might be TRBD2 (5 bases). CDR3 size: 15 residues. CDR1 and CDR2 from the germline V gene are SGHRS and YFSETQ. Deletions cut 0 bases from V and 1 base from J, with 10 bases between. The CDR3 DNA reads TGCGCCAGCAGCTTGGCCGGACTGGGCCAAGAGACCCAGTACTTC. This translates into CASSLAGLGQETQYF.

The chain joins TRBV7-9 to TRBJ1-1; perhaps TRBD1 as D (5 bases). Germline V gene data show CDR1 as SEHNR and CDR2 as FQNEAQ (reference sequence). The CDR3 has 13 amino acids. Trimming left V 5 bases short and J 1 base short, with 8 bases between. CDR3 amino acids: CASSITGNTEAFF. For the CDR3, the DNA is TGTGCCAGCAGCATAACAGGGAACACTGAAGCTTTCTTT.

The V and J genes are TRBV3-1 (or the pseudogene TRBV3-2) and TRBJ2-1; TRBD2 matches 14 bases. The junction had 5 bases not matched to a gene; V was cut back by 4 bases and J by 9 bases. This CDR3 comprises 15 residues. Germline CDR1 is LGHDT and CDR2 is YNNKEL (reference sequence). The CDR3 is CASSPRLAGGPEQFF. Here the CDR3 DNA reads TGTGCCAGCAGCCCAAGACTAGCGGGAGGGCCTGAGCAGTTCTTC.

This chain joins TRBV7-3 and TRBJ2-3, with 7 positions matching TRBD2. V trimming: 4 bases; J trimming: 2 bases; junction bases outside the gene matches: 6. Germline V CDR1 and CDR2: SGHTA, FQGTGA. The CDR3 has 15 amino acids. For the CDR3, the DNA is TGTGCCAGCAGCTCCCAAGCGGGGATCACAGATACGCAGTATTTT. Its protein is CASSSQAGITDTQYF.

This clone was seen a single time. This chain links TRBV5-1 with TRBJ1-2; 11 nucleotides match TRBD1. The junction had 2 bases not matched to a gene; V was cut back by 3 bases and J by 4 bases. CDR3 length: 14 residues. The V gene's germline CDR1 is SGHRS and CDR2 YFSETQ. The DNA for the CDR3 is TGCGCCAGCAGCTCTGGACAGGGGGCCTATGGCTACACCTTC. It is translated as CASSSGQGAYGYTF.

This chain joins TRBV3-1 (or the pseudogene TRBV3-2) and TRBJ2-7; D unresolved. In germline, CDR1 is LGHDT, CDR2 YNNKEL (reference sequence). With 6 bases removed from V and 0 bases from J, the gap between germline ends came to 6 bases. The CDR3 runs to 12 residues. The CDR3 nucleotides are TGTGCCAGCAGTCGGTACTCCTACGAGCAGTACTTC. It yields the protein CASSRYSYEQYF.

This chain connects TRBV6-5 to TRBJ1-5, with 7 bases matching TRBD1. CDR1 and CDR2 (germline): MNHEY, SVGAGI. The CDR3 spans 14 residues. V was pared by 7 bases and J by 7 bases, with 10 bases of the junction left unmatched. The CDR3 bases are TGTGCCAGCACTAAATACAGGGGCGGACAGCCCCAGCATTTT. The encoded protein is CASTKYRGGQPQHF.

The V and J genes are TRBV6-5 and TRBJ2-7; tentative D call: TRBD2 (6 bases). Germline V CDR1 and CDR2: MNHEY, SVGAGI. Trimming removed 6 bases from V and 5 bases from J, with 20 bases in between. The CDR3 covers 15 residues. CDR3 in amino acids: CASRRLEIGSDEQYF. The DNA for the CDR3 is TGTGCCAGCAGACGACTAGAAATTGGGTCGGACGAGCAGTACTTC.

The chain employs TRBV20-1 and TRBJ2-4; maybe TRBD2 (5 bases). Germline lookup yields CDR1 DFQATT and CDR2 SNEGSKA (reference sequence). Trimming cost V 3 bases and J 6 bases, with 6 bases left between them. This CDR3 has 11 residues. This chain's CDR3 is CSARDLNIQYF. CDR3 DNA sequence: TGCAGTGCTAGGGACTTAAACATTCAGTACTTC.

The chain couples TRBV6-5 to TRBJ2-1; 8 nucleotides agree with TRBD2. CDR3 length equals 15 residues. V was clipped by 6 bases and J by 3 bases; unmatched bases: 7. Germline assignment: CDR1 MNHEY and CDR2 SVGAGI. This CDR3 reads CASSRSGGFYNEQFF. CDR3 coding DNA: TGTGCCAGCAGCCGGAGCGGGGGCTTCTACAATGAGCAGTTCTTC.

This chain joins TRBV7-2 and TRBJ2-3, with 9 bases that match TRBD2. V lost 3 bases, J lost 5 bases, and 6 bases stayed unmatched. The germline CDR1 and CDR2 sequences are SGHTA and FQGNSA. CDR3 size: 15 residues. The DNA for the CDR3 is TGTGCCAGCAGCTTGGGCGGGGGGGCCCAAGATACGCAGTATTTT. Translating it yields CASSLGGGAQDTQYF.

In its sample, this clone was seen once. This sequence joins TRBV21-1 and TRBJ1-2; the table assigns TRBD1, which was not confirmed against the DNA. TRBV21-1 is a pseudogene locus. This CDR3 has 18 residues. The CDR3 region has the DNA TGTGCCAGCAGCAACCCATGGGACAGGGGGCCCTCCGACTATGGCTACACCTTC. Protein sequence: CASSNPWDRGPSDYGYTF.

Details on this clone: Additional DNA sequences in this sample encode the identical CDR3. This chain links TRBV4-3 with TRBJ2-7; 7 bases line up with TRBD2. This CDR3 contains 15 residues. Unmatched junction bases numbered 5, after V lost 0 bases and J lost 3 bases. The germline gives CDR1 LGHNA, CDR2 YSLEER. The CDR3 DNA is TGCGCCAGCAGCCAAGAGCGGGAGTATCGCTACGAGCAGTACTTC. Translation gives CASSQEREYRYEQYF.

This clone occurred a few times. This chain joins TRBV19 and TRBJ1-1; TRBD1 aligns across 10 bases. The ends lost 4 bases at V and 4 bases at J; junction bases unmatched: 9. Germline CDR1 reads LNHDA; CDR2 reads SQIVND (reference sequence). CDR3 size: 16 residues. The CDR3 DNA sequence: TGTGCCAGTAGTAAACGACAGGGGGCGAAGGGCACTGAAGCTTTCTTT. It yields the protein CASSKRQGAKGTEAFF.

V gene TRBV7-2 combines with J gene TRBJ2-1, with 13 bases that match TRBD2. Germline CDR1 is SGHTA and CDR2 is FQGNSA. Germline trimming cut 0 bases from V and 15 bases from J; bases unmatched to any gene: 8. This CDR3 region has 15 residues. The CDR3 nucleotides read TGTGCCAGCAGCTTAGCGCCTACTAGCGGGGGGGCTCTGTTCTTC. It codes for CASSLAPTSGGALFF.

As to this clone: Other nucleotide sequences in the sample specify the same CDR3. V is TRBV5-1 and J is TRBJ1-1, with D unclear. V was cut by 4 bases and J by 2 bases, with 9 bases left in between. Germline lookup yields CDR1 SGHRS and CDR2 YFSETQ. The CDR3 runs to 13 residues. This CDR3 reads CASSPNRNTEAFF. CDR3 coding DNA: TGCGCCAGCAGCCCAAACAGAAACACTGAAGCTTTCTTT.

This clone is a singleton in its sample. The rearrangement joins TRBV7-2 to TRBJ2-5; 8 nucleotides line up with TRBD2. Trimming at V came to 2 bases and at J to 2 bases, leaving 13 bases not matched to a gene. CDR1 and CDR2 from the germline V gene are SGHTA and FQGNSA. The CDR3 length is 18 residues. CDR3 in amino acids: CASSLSLGGGRSQETQYF. The CDR3 bases are TGTGCCAGCAGCTTAAGTTTGGGCGGCGGGAGGTCTCAAGAGACCCAGTACTTC.

The V call is TRBV18, the J call TRBJ1-1, with D tentatively TRBD1 (5 bases). The ends were cut back, 0 bases at V and 1 base at J, with 9 bases in the middle. The CDR3 is 15 amino acids. Germline V lookup: CDR1 KGHSH, CDR2 LQKENI. DNA for the CDR3: TGTGCCAGCTCACCACCCGGGACTGGGAACACTGAAGCTTTCTTT. Protein: CASSPPGTGNTEAFF.

The V and J genes are TRBV18 and TRBJ1-1, with TRBD1 matching 10 bases. The CDR3 is made up of 15 amino acids. J gave up 10 bases and V 3 bases, and 11 bases lay outside the gene matches. CDR1 is KGHSH, CDR2 LQKENI, per germline. The CDR3 DNA sequence: TGTGCCAGCTCACCGGACAGGGGGGTCCTACGACGAGCTTTCTTT. As protein: CASSPDRGVLRRAFF. Complete variable domain (other parts from reference TRBV18 and TRBJ1-1): NAGVMQNPRHLVRRRGQEARLRCSPMKGHSHVYWYRQLPEEGLKFMVYLQKENIIDESGMPKERFSAEFPKEGPSILRIQQVVRGDSAAYFCASSPDRGVLRRAFFGQGTRLTVV.

The chain carries TRBV4-3 and TRBJ1-4; no reliable D call. Trimming cost V 0 bases and J 8 bases, with 13 bases left between them. Looked up from germline, CDR1 is LGHNA and CDR2 is YSLEER. The CDR3 extends over 15 amino acids. The CDR3 bases are TGCGCCAGCAGCCAAGACCTTGGAGACGGAGAAAAACTGTTTTTT. It is translated as CASSQDLGDGEKLFF.

This sequence joins TRBV27 and TRBJ2-7, with a possible D match to TRBD2 (5 bases). Germline-derived CDR1 and CDR2 are MNHEY and SMNVEV (reference sequence). This CDR3 comprises 14 residues. With 6 bases removed from V and 0 bases from J, the gap between germline ends came to 12 bases. The CDR3 DNA reads TGTGCCAGCAGCCTAAGCGGAATCTCCTACGAGCAGTACTTC. The encoded protein is CASSLSGISYEQYF.

The chain joins TRBV19 to TRBJ2-1, with 7 bases lining up with TRBD2. The germline V gene encodes CDR1 LNHDA and CDR2 SQIVND (reference sequence). Losses at the gene ends were 3 bases for V and 7 bases for J; bases not matched to a gene: 6. This CDR3 contains 14 residues. CDR3 loop: CASSIGGGWNEQFF. The DNA of the CDR3 is TGTGCCAGTAGTATTGGGGGGGGGTGGAATGAGCAGTTCTTC.

The chain joins TRBV9 to TRBJ1-1; D might be TRBD1 (6 bases). CDR1 is SGDLS, CDR2 YYNGEE, per germline. CDR3 length: 14 amino acids. V lost 0 bases to trimming and J lost 2 bases, with 8 bases between them. CDR3 protein: CASSVDRDNTEAFF. The CDR3 DNA reads as TGTGCCAGCAGCGTAGACAGGGATAACACTGAAGCTTTCTTT.

The J gene is TRBJ1-1, the V gene TRBV5-1; possible D gene TRBD1, 5 bases. Germline-derived CDR1 and CDR2 are SGHRS and YFSETQ. With 2 bases removed from V and 5 bases from J, the gap between germline ends came to 10 bases. The CDR3 is 13 amino acids. The CDR3, as DNA: TGCGCCAGCAGCTTACAGGCTCAAACTGAAGCTTTCTTT. Amino acid sequence: CASSLQAQTEAFF.

V gene TRBV2 combines with J gene TRBJ2-7; weak D call: TRBD2 (6 bases). This CDR3 comprises 15 residues. The V gene's germline CDR1 is SNHLY and CDR2 FYNNEI. V lost 5 bases and J lost 5, with 19 bases in between. CDR3: CASSTRVGRSDEQYF. The CDR3 coding sequence is TGTGCCAGCAGTACGCGGGTTGGGAGGTCGGACGAGCAGTACTTC.

This clone was picked up a small number of times. The rearrangement uses TRBV30 and TRBJ2-1, with 8 bases identical to TRBD2. Trimming took 0 bases from V and 5 from J; bases not matched to a gene: 18. CDR1 is GTSNPN, CDR2 SVGIG, per germline (reference sequence). The CDR3 length is 19 residues. DNA for the CDR3: TGTGCCTGGAGTGTACTCAGTACTAGCGGATGGAGGAACAACAATGAGCAGTTCTTC. Amino acid sequence: CAWSVLSTSGWRNNNEQFF.

The chain recombines TRBV7-9 with TRBJ2-1; unclear D gene. V was pared by 5 bases and J by 0 bases, with 11 bases between. The germline gives CDR1 SEHNR, CDR2 FQNEAQ (reference sequence). CDR3 size: 15 residues. The CDR3 coding sequence is TGTGCCAGCAGCCCATGGGCCAGCTCCTACAATGAGCAGTTCTTC. This codes for CASSPWASSYNEQFF.